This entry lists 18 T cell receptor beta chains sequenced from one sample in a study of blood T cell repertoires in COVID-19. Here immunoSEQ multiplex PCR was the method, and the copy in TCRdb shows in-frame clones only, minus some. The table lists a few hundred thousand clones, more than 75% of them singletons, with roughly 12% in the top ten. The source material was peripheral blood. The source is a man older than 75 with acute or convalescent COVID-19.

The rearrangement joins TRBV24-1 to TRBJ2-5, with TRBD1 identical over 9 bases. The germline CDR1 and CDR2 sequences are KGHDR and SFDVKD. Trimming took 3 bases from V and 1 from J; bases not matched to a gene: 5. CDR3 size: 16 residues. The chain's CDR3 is CATSDAGTGSQETQYF. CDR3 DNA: TGTGCCACCAGTGATGCCGGGACAGGGAGCCAAGAGACCCAGTACTTC.

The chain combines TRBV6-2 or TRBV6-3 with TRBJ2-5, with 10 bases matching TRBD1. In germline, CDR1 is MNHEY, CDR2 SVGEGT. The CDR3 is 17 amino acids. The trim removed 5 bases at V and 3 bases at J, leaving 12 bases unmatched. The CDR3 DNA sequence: TGTGCCAGCAGTAAACCGGGACAGGGGCGGTGGGAAGAGACCCAGTACTTC. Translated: CASSKPGQGRWEETQYF.

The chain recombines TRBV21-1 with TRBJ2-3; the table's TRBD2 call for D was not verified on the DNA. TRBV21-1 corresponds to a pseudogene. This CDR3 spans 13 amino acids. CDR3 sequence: CASSTGRGNTQYF. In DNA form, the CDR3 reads TGTGCCAGCAGCACAGGTCGAGGGAATACGCAGTATTTT.

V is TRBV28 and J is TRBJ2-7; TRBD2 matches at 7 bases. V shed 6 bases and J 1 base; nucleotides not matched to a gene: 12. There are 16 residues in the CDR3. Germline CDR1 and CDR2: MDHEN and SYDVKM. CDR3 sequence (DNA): TGTGCCAGCAGGACGCCCCTTGGAGCGGGATCCTACGAGCAGTACTTC. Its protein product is CASRTPLGAGSYEQYF.

The DNA for the CDR3 is TGTGCCAGCAGCCCCGGGACTAGCGGGAGCAAAGAGCAGTACTTC. It translates to CASSPGTSGSKEQYF. The rearrangement uses TRBV7-2 and TRBJ2-7, with TRBD2 matching 14 bases. The V gene's germline CDR1 is SGHTA and CDR2 FQGNSA. The CDR3 extends over 15 amino acids. Trimming cost V 5 bases and J 7 bases; bases outside gene matches: 7.

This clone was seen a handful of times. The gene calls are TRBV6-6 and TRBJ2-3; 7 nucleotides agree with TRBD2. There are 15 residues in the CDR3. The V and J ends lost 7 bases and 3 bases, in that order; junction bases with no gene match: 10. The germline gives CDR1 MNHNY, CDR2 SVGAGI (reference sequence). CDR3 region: CASNPGTGGTDTQYF. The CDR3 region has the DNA TGTGCCAGCAATCCCGGGACGGGGGGAACAGATACGCAGTATTTT.

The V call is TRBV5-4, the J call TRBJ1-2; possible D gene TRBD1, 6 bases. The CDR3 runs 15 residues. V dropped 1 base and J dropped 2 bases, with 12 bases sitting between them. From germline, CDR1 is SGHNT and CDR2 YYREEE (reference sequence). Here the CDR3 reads CASSLQGTRNYGYTF. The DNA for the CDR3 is TGTGCCAGCAGCTTGCAAGGGACACGGAACTATGGCTACACCTTC. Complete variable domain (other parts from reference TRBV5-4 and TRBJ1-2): ETGVTQSPTHLIKTRGQQVTLRCSSQSGHNTVSWYQQALGQGPQFIFQYYREEENGRGNFPPRFSGLQFPNYSSELNVNALELDDSALYLCASSLQGTRNYGYTFGSGTRLTVV.

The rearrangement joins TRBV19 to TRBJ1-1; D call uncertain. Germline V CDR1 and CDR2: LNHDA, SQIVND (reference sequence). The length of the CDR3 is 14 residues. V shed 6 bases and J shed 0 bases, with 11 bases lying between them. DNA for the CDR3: TGTGCCAGTAGGAAGGCGGTCTTGAACACTGAAGCTTTCTTT. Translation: CASRKAVLNTEAFF.

CDR3 amino acids: CASSQLNQPQHF. The CDR3 DNA is TGTGCCAGCAGCCAACTAAATCAGCCCCAGCATTTT. The rearrangement uses TRBV3-1 (or the pseudogene TRBV3-2) and TRBJ1-5; D is undetermined. The CDR3 covers 12 residues. The V gene's germline CDR1 is LGHDT and CDR2 YNNKEL (reference sequence). V lost 2 bases and J 4 bases, leaving 3 bases between the germline ends.

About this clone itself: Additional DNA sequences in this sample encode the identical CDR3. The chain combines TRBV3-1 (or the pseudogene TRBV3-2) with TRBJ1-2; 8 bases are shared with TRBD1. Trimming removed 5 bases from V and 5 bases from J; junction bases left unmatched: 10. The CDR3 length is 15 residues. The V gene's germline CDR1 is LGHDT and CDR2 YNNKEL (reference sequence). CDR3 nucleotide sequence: TGTGCCAGCAGCTACGGACAGGGAGAAGGATATGGCTACACCTTC. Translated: CASSYGQGEGYGYTF.

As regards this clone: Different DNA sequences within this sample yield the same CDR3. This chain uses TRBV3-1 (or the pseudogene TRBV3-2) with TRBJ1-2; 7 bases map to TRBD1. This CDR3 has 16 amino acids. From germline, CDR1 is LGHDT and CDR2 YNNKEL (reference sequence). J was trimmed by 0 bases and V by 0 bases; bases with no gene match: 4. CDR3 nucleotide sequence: TGTGCCAGCAGCCAAGACTCCGGGACAGCTAACTATGGCTACACCTTC. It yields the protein CASSQDSGTANYGYTF.

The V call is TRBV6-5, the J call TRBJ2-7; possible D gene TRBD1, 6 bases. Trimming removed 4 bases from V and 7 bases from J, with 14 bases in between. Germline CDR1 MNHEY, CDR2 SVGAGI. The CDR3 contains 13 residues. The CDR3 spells CASSSDSPSEQYF. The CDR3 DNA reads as TGTGCCAGCAGTTCGGACAGCCCCTCTGAGCAGTACTTC.

CDR3 residues: CASSPLLSGSGSQETQYF. CDR3 nucleotides: TGTGCCAGCAGCCCCCTCCTTAGCGGGAGTGGGAGTCAAGAGACCCAGTACTTC. The chain uses TRBV5-6 and TRBJ2-5; 9 bases map to TRBD2. The CDR3 sequence is 18 residues long. Germline lookup yields CDR1 SGHDT and CDR2 YYEEEE. V lost 4 bases, J lost 2 bases, and 15 bases stayed unmatched. The full variable domain, with the rest looked up from reference TRBV5-6 and TRBJ2-5, is DAGVTQSPTHLIKTRGQQVTLRCSPKSGHDTVSWYQQALGQGPQFIFQYYEEEERQRGNFPDRFSGHQFPNYSSELNVNALLLGDSALYLCASSPLLSGSGSQETQYFGPGTRLLVL.

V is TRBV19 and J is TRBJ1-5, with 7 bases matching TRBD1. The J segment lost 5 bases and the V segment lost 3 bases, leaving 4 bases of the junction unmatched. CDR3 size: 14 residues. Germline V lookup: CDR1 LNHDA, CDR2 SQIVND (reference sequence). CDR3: CASSIGQVYQPQHF. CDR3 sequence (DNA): TGTGCCAGTAGTATTGGACAGGTATATCAGCCCCAGCATTTT.

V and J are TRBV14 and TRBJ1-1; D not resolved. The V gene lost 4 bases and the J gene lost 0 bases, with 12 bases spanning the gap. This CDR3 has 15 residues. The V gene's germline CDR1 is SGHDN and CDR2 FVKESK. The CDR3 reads CASSPLRSMNTEAFF. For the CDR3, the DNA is TGTGCCAGCAGCCCCCTACGGAGTATGAACACTGAAGCTTTCTTT.

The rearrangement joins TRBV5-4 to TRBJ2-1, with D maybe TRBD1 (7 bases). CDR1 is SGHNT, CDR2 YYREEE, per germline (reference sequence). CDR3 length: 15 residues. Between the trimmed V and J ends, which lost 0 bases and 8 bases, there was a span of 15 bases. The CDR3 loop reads CASSLEEGAKDEQFF. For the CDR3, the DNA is TGTGCCAGCAGCTTGGAGGAGGGGGCGAAGGATGAGCAGTTCTTC.

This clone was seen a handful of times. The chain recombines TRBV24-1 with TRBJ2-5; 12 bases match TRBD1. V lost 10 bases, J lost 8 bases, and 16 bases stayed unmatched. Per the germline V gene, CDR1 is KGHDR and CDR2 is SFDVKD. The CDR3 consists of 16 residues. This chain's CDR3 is CATEPRDRGLRATQYF. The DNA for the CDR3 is TGTGCCACAGAACCTCGGGACAGGGGGCTTAGGGCTACCCAGTACTTC.

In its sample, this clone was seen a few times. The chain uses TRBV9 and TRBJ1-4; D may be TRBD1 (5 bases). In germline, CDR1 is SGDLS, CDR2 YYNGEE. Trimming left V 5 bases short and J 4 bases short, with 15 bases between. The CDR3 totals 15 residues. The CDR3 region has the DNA TGTGCCAGCAGGGGAGGGGCAGGGATTAATGAAAAACTGTTTTTT. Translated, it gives CASRGGAGINEKLFF.